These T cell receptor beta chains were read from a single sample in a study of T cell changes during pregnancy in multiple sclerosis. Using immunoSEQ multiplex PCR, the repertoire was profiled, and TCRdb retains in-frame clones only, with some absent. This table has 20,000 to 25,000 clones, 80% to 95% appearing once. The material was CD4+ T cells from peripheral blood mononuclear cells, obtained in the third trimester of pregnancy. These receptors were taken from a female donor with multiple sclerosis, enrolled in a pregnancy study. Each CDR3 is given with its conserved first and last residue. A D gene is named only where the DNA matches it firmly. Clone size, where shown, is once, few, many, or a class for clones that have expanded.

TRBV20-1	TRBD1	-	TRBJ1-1	TGCAGTGCTCCCGACAGGGTCGCTTTCTTT	CSAPDRVAFF
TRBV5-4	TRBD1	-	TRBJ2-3	TGTGCCAGCAGCCTCTCCCTGGACAGGGCGGGAGATACGCAGTATTTT	CASSLSLDRAGDTQYF
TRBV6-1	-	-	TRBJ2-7	TGTGCCAGCGGAAGGTACAGGTTTGGCGAGCAGTACTTC	CASGRYRFGEQYF
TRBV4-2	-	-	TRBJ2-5	TGTGCCAGCAGCCTATATGTGGACTCACAAGAGACCCAGTACTTC	CASSLYVDSQETQYF
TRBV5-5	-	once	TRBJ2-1	TGTGCCAGCAGCTTGTCACCCTCAGGGTACAATGAGCAGTTCTTC	CASSLSPSGYNEQFF
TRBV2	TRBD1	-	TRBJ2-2	TGTGCCAGCAGGGGGGCCGGGACAGGGTACACCGGGGAGCTGTTTTTT	CASRGAGTGYTGELFF
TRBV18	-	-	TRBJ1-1	TGTGCCAGCTCCCGCGGACAGTCTGAAGCTTTCTTT	CASSRGQSEAFF
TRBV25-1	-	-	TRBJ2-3	TGTGCCAGCAGTGAGCCCCTGGGAGACGGAGCAGATACGCAGTATTTT	CASSEPLGDGADTQYF
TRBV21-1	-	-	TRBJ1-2	TGTGCCAGCAGCAAAGGGGGAGACAGGAACTATGGCTACACCTTC	CASSKGGDRNYGYTF
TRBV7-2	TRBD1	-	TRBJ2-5	TGTGCCAGCTCCCGGGACAGGGCCCAAGAGACCCAGTACTTC	CASSRDRAQETQYF
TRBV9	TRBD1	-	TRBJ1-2	TGTGCCAGCGGGGGGAGACAGGGGGCGACCACCGGCTACACCTTC	CASGGRQGATTGYTF
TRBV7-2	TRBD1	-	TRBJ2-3	TGTGCCAGCAGCCAACGAGGACAGGGGGCTAAAAGGTATACGCAGTATTTT	CASSQRGQGAKRYTQYF
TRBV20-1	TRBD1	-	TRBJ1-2	TGCAGTGCTCGGACAGGGAGTGGCTACACCTTC	CSARTGSGYTF
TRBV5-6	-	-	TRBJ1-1	TGTGCCAGCAGCTTGGGGGCGATCGGCACTGAAGCTTTCTTT	CASSLGAIGTEAFF
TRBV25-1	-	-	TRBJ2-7	TGTGCCAGCAGTGCTTCAGGGTACGAGCAGTACTTC	CASSASGYEQYF
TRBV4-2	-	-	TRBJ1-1	TGTGCCAGCAGCCAGCTAAGGGAGGGGAACACTGAAGCTTTCTTT	CASSQLREGNTEAFF
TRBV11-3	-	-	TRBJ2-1	TGTGCCAGCAGCTTAGGGAGGAGGGAGTCGGACATGAATGAGCAGTTCTTC	CASSLGRRESDMNEQFF
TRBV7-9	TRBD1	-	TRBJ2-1	TGTGCCAGCAGCTTACAGGGGGCGAAAAATGAGCAGTTCTTC	CASSLQGAKNEQFF
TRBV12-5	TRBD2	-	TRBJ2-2	TGTGCTAGTGGTTTGCCCCCCGGGACTAGCGCCACCGGGGAGCTGTTTTTT	CASGLPPGTSATGELFF
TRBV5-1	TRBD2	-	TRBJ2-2	TGCGCCAGCAGTGCTCGCGGGGGGCTGAGGACCGGGGAGCTGTTTTTT	CASSARGGLRTGELFF
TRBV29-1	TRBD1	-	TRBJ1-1	TGCAGCGTTGAAGGTAGGACAGGAGTCACTGAAGCTTTCTTT	CSVEGRTGVTEAFF
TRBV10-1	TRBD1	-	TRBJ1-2	TGCGCCAGCAGTTGGGACAGGGCCTATGGCTACACCTTC	CASSWDRAYGYTF